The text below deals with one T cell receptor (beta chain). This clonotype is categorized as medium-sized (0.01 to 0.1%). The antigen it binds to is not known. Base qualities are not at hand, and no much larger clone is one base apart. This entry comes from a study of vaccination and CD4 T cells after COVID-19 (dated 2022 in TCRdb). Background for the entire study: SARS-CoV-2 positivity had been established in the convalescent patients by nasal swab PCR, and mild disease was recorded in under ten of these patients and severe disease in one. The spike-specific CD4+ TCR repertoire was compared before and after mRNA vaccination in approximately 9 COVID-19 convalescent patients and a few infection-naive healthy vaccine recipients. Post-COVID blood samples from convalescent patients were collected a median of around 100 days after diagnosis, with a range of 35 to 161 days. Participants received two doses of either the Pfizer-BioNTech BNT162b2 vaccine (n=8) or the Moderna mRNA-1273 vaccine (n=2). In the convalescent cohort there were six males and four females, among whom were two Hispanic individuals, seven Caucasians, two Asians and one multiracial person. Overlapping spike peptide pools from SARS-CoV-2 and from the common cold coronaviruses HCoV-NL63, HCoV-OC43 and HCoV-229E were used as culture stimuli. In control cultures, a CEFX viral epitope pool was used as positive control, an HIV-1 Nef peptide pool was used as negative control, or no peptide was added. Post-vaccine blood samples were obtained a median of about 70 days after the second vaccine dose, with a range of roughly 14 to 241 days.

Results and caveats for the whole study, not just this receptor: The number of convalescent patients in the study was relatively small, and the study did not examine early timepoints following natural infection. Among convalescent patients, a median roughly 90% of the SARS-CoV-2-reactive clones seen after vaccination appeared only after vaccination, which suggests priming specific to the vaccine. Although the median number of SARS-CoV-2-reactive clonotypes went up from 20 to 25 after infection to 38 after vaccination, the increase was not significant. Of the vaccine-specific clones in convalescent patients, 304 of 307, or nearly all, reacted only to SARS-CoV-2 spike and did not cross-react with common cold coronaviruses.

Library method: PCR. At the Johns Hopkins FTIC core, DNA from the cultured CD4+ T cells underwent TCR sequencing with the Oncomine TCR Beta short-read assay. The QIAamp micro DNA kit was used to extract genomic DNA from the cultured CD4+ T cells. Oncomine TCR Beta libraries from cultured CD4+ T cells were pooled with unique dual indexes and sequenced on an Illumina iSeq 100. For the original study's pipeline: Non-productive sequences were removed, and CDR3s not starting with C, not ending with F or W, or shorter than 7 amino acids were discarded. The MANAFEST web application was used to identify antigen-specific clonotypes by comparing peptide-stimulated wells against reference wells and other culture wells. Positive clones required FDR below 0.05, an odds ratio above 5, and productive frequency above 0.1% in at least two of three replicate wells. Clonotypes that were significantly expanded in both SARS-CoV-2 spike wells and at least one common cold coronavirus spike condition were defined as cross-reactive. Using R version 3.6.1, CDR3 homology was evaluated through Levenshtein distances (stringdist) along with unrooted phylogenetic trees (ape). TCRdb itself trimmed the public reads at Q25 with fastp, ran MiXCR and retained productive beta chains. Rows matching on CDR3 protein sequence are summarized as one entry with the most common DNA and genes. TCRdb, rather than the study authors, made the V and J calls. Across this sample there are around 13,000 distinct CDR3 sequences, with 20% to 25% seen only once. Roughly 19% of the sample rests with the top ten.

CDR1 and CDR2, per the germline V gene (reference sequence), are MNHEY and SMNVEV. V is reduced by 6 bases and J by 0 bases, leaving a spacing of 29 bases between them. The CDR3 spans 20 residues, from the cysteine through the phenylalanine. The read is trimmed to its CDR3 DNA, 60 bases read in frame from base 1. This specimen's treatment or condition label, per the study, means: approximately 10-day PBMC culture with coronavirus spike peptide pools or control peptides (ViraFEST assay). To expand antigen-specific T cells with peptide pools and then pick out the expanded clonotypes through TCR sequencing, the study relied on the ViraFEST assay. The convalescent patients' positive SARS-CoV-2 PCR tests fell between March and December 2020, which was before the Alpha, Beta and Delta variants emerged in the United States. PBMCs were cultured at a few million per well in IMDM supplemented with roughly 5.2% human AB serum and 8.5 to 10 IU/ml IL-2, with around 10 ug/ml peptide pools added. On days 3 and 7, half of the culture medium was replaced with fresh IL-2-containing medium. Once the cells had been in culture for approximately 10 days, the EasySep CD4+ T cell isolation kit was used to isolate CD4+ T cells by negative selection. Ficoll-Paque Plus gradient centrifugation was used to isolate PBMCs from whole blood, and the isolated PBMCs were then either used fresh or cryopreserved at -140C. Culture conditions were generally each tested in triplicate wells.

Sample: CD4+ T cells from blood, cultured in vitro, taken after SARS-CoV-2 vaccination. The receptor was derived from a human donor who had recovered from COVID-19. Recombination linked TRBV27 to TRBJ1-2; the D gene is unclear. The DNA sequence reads TGTGCCAGCAGCCCTTATCGGGGTGCAGTGTCACGCCCGACTAACTATGGCTACACCTTC. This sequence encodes CASSPYRGAVSRPTNYGYTF.